The rows below give T cell receptor beta chains drawn from one sample of a study of identical twins. A single record per CDR3 protein comes from TCRdb applying MiXCR to the 5' RACE reads. The sample shows a few hundred thousand distinct CDR3 sequences, approximately 16% of them seen only once. This same sample was also taken into another study, of yellow fever vaccine responses in identical twins.

The sample was CD4+ T cells sorted from blood. The receptor set was obtained from a woman between 18 and 30 years old in good health. Both conserved end residues are part of each CDR3. The D gene is left open where the match is weak. Size is stated for part of the rows, as once, few or many counts, or as a class when the clone is expanded.

>once|TRBJ2-5|TRBV10-3|TRBD1
TGTGCCATCAGTGGGACAGGGACAGGGGAAGAGACCCAGTACTTC
CAISGTGTGEETQYF
>-|TRBJ2-2|TRBV5-6|-
TGTGCCAGCAGCTTGGGAAGTTCCAGGCCGGCAGGGGAGCTGTTTTTT
CASSLGSSRPAGELFF
>few|TRBJ2-1|TRBV12-3/TRBV12-4|TRBD1
TGTGCCAGCAGAAGGACAGGGAACTACAATGAGCAGTTCTTC
CASRRTGNYNEQFF
>few|TRBJ2-1|TRBV28|TRBD2
TGTGCCAGCAGGCGATGGGCTAGCGGGAGTTGGTACAATGAGCAGTTCTTC
CASRRWASGSWYNEQFF
>many|TRBJ2-7|TRBV11-2|-
TGTGCCAGCAGCTTGGACCCAAGCTCCTACGAGCAGTACTTC
CASSLDPSSYEQYF
>few|TRBJ2-5|TRBV20-1|TRBD1
TGCAGTGCTACCAGACAGGGGGTTTCAGAGACCCAGTACTTC
CSATRQGVSETQYF
>-|TRBJ2-7|TRBV3-1|-
TGTGCCAGCAGCCAACTATCAGACAGGTCCTTC
CASSQLSDRSF
>-|TRBJ2-6|TRBV11-2|TRBD1
TGTGCCAGCAGCTTAGGAGGGACAGGATTCTCTGGGGCCAACGTCCTGACTTTC
CASSLGGTGFSGANVLTF
>-|TRBJ2-7|TRBV5-1|-
TGCGCCAGCAGCTTGGTGCCATACGGAAGGCGATACGAGCACTACTTC
CASSLVPYGRRYEHYF
>-|TRBJ1-2|TRBV12-3/TRBV12-4|-
TGTGCCAGCAGTTTATTATTTCACGACAGAACTAACTATGGCTACACCTTC
CASSLLFHDRTNYGYTF
>-|TRBJ1-2|TRBV9|TRBD1
TGTGCCAGCAGCGTAGGAGGGGGCCGGGTAGGCTACACCTTC
CASSVGGGRVGYTF
>-|TRBJ2-7|TRBV20-1|TRBD2
TGCAGTGCTCGGACTAGCGGGAGTTTGGAGCAGTACTTC
CSARTSGSLEQYF
>few|TRBJ2-3|TRBV2|-
TGTGCCAGCAGTGAAGGTAGAGCCCGGCTGGGAGATACGCAGTATTTT
CASSEGRARLGDTQYF
>few|TRBJ1-6|TRBV6-1|-
TGTGCCAGCAGTGGCTTGGCATGGGGAAATTCACCCCTCCACTTT
CASSGLAWGNSPLHF
>many|TRBJ2-3|TRBV25-1|-
TGTGCCAGCAGTGAAACCTACGTTAGCACAGATACGCAGTATTTT
CASSETYVSTDTQYF
>many|TRBJ2-5|TRBV15|-
TGTGCCACCAGCAGAGATAAATGGTACCAAGAGACCCAGTACTTC
CATSRDKWYQETQYF